What follows is one TCR beta chain and its context. Its target is not known. This record comes from a study of cytomegalovirus exposure and HLA in healthy donors. Regarding the study as a whole: According to a later analysis, TCR clusters from the first cohort tended to co-occur in the approximately 120 validation repertoires. Researchers reported that a few CMV-associated chains were confirmed in vitro as CMV antigen-specific. The classifier reportedly diagnosed cytomegalovirus status with high specificity and sensitivity.

Data came from immunoSEQ multiplex PCR; TCRdb stores just in-frame clones and leaves some out. The sample lists around 100,000 clones, around 96% occurring once. CDR1 is WNHNN, CDR2 SYGVQD, per germline (reference sequence). The V and J ends lost 2 bases and 5 bases respectively, with 11 bases between them. This CDR3 spans 14 amino acids. This TCR came from a woman between 18 and 29 years old in good health and CMV-seronegative. Input material: PBMCs. The chain combines TRBV10-1 with TRBJ2-3; D may be TRBD2 (5 bases). The DNA for the CDR3 is TGCGCCAGCAGTGAGGGTCTAGCAGAAGATACGCAGTATTTT. Encoded protein: CASSEGLAEDTQYF.